The 15 T cell receptor beta chains listed next were all sequenced from one sample in a study of CD8+ T cells in alopecia areata. cDNA serving as the sequencing template came from extracted, reverse transcribed RNA. TCRdb's copy holds only in-frame clones and misses some; the assay was immunoSEQ multiplex PCR. The sample yields around 180,000 clones, approximately 67% seen once. Treatment here: oral pan-JAK inhibitor, 5-10 mg twice daily. Sequences were derived from CD4+ T cells sorted from blood, sampled at roughly week 49, from a patient treated with tofacitinib. These receptors were taken from a human donor with alopecia areata.

The CDR3 nucleotides read TGCGCCAGCAGTCCCACAGGAATCGGAGGAGAGACCCAGTACTTC. Translating gives CASSPTGIGGETQYF. The chain links TRBV5-1 to TRBJ2-5; D could derive from TRBD1 or TRBD2 (5 bases each). Between the trimmed V and J ends, which lost 5 bases and 4 bases, there was a span of 18 bases. Germline-derived CDR1 and CDR2 are SGHRS and YFSETQ. This CDR3 comprises 15 residues.

J is TRBJ2-7 and V is TRBV2; D possibly matches TRBD1 or TRBD2 (5 bases each). V was pared by 6 bases and J by 2 bases, with 14 bases between. CDR1 SNHLY and CDR2 FYNNEI come from the germline V gene. The CDR3 runs 14 residues. Here the CDR3 reads CASRTGTATYEQYF. CDR3 DNA: TGTGCCAGCAGAACCGGGACGGCTACCTACGAGCAGTACTTC.

This clone was seen at least ten times. The V and J genes are TRBV7-2 and TRBJ2-3, with a weak D call TRBD2 (6 bases). The CDR3 has 15 residues. V was shortened by 4 bases and J by 2 bases, with 13 bases between the two germline ends. Germline assignment: CDR1 SGHTA and CDR2 FQGNSA. CDR3 DNA sequence: TGTGCCAGCAGCTCGACCGGGACTCACACAGATACGCAGTATTTT. Translated: CASSSTGTHTDTQYF.

This clone turned up a few times. The sample has other DNA sequences that encode this CDR3 too. J is TRBJ2-1 and V is TRBV6-5; D tentatively reads TRBD1 or TRBD2 (5 bases each). Germline V gives CDR1 MNHEY, CDR2 SVGAGI. The length of the CDR3 is 14 residues. Trimming shortened V by 8 bases and J by 2 bases, and 13 bases separated the two germline ends. CDR3 amino acids: CASGTGTTYNEQFF. Here the CDR3 DNA reads TGTGCCAGCGGGACCGGGACCACCTACAATGAGCAGTTCTTC.

The genes are TRBV29-1 and TRBJ1-2; D possibly corresponds to TRBD1 (6 bases). V lost 0 bases and J lost 12, with 14 bases in between. Germline assignment: CDR1 SQVTM and CDR2 ANQGSEA. CDR3 size: 12 residues. The CDR3 loop is CSVEEDSKADTF. The DNA of the CDR3 is TGCAGCGTTGAAGAGGACAGTAAAGCCGACACCTTC.

This clone was picked up a small number of times. The chain couples TRBV5-1 to TRBJ2-7; the D gene could be TRBD1 or TRBD2 (5 bases each). The CDR3 runs 12 residues. The germline CDR1 and CDR2 sequences are SGHRS and YFSETQ. Between the trimmed V and J ends, which lost 7 bases and 5 bases, there was a span of 13 bases. The CDR3 nucleotides are TGCGCCAGCCGTTCCCGGGGCCACGAGCAGTACTTC. Protein product: CASRSRGHEQYF. Variable domain in full (rest from reference TRBV5-1 and TRBJ2-7): KAGVTQTPRYLIKTRGQQVTLSCSPISGHRSVSWYQQTPGQGLQFLFEYFSETQRNKGNFPGRFSGRQFSNSRSEMNVSTLELGDSALYLCASRSRGHEQYFGPGTRLTVT.

The chain carries TRBV29-1 and TRBJ2-1; D may match TRBD1 or TRBD2 (6 bases each). V lost 6 bases and J lost 4, with 16 bases in between. Germline V gene sequence: CDR1 SQVTM, CDR2 ANQGSEA. CDR3 length: 14 residues. The CDR3 DNA follows: TGCAGCGTGCTGCCGAGGGGGGTTTACAATGAGCAGTTCTTC. Protein sequence: CSVLPRGVYNEQFF.

This clone is a singleton in its sample. The chain couples TRBV30 to TRBJ1-2, with no clear D. Deletions cut 5 bases from V and 6 bases from J, with 19 bases between. The CDR3 runs 14 residues. The germline V gene encodes CDR1 GTSNPN and CDR2 SVGIG (reference sequence). The CDR3 loop reads CAWAPGTIPDGYTF. The CDR3 bases are TGTGCCTGGGCCCCTGGCACCATCCCGGATGGCTACACCTTC.

This clone appeared a few times. This sequence joins TRBV4-1 and TRBJ1-6; the match to TRBD1 covers 7 bases. After removal of 4 bases from V and 9 bases from J, the junction contained 15 bases not matched to a gene. Germline V gene lookup returns CDR1 MGHRA and CDR2 YSYEKL. This CDR3 comprises 17 residues. This CDR3 reads CASSRRGRNTSGSPLHF. Written as DNA, the CDR3 is TGCGCCAGCAGCCGCAGGGGGAGAAACACGAGCGGTTCACCCCTCCACTTT.

The V and J genes are TRBV11-3 and TRBJ2-5, with 7 bases identical to TRBD1. The V gene end was trimmed by 1 base and the J gene end by 1 base; junction bases not matched to a gene: 9. This CDR3 is built from 17 residues. The germline V gene has CDR1 SGHNT and CDR2 YENEEA. The CDR3 DNA is TGTGCCAGCAGCTTAGGTTTCCCGGGACAGATCCAAGAGACCCAGTACTTC. It codes for CASSLGFPGQIQETQYF.

The chain is built from TRBV15 and TRBJ2-5; D is unclear. The CDR3 spans 13 residues. V gave up 0 bases and J gave up 13 bases, with 15 bases separating them. The germline gives CDR1 LNHNV, CDR2 YYDKDF (reference sequence). DNA for the CDR3: TGTGCCACCAGCAGAGATCTGGGCTCTACATTGTACTTC. Translation gives CATSRDLGSTLYF.

This chain links TRBV6-6 with TRBJ1-6, with 7 bases identical to TRBD1. The CDR3 spans 13 residues. V lost 6 bases to trimming and J lost 7 bases; unmatched junction nucleotides: 3. Germline CDR1 and CDR2: MNHNY and SVGAGI (reference sequence). CDR3 residues: CASREQGNSPLHF. CDR3 nucleotide sequence: TGTGCCAGCAGGGAACAGGGGAATTCACCCCTCCACTTT.

This chain links TRBV2 with TRBJ2-1; D might be TRBD1 (5 bases). Germline values: CDR1 SNHLY, CDR2 FYNNEI. This CDR3 contains 15 residues. Trimming pared 5 bases from V and 3 bases from J, leaving 14 bases between. The CDR3 DNA reads TGTGCCAGCAGTTCCGGACATAAGGACTACAATGAGCAGTTCTTC. It yields the protein CASSSGHKDYNEQFF.

Of note for this clone: Other DNA sequences in the sample encode the same CDR3. The chain carries TRBV4-3 and TRBJ1-6, with D unclear. Per the germline V gene, CDR1 is LGHNA and CDR2 is YSLEER. This CDR3 is built from 13 residues. V was trimmed by 0 bases and J by 7 bases, leaving 4 bases between them. The CDR3 bases are TGCGCCAGCAGCCAAGAAGGGAATTCACCCCTCCACTTT. This encodes CASSQEGNSPLHF.

The chain uses TRBV5-6 and TRBJ2-3, with a tentative D call TRBD2 (6 bases). V was clipped by 4 bases and J by 6 bases, with 15 bases between them. Germline V gene sequence: CDR1 SGHDT, CDR2 YYEEEE. The CDR3 has 14 amino acids. The CDR3 spells CASSIGTPGDTQYF. The CDR3 bases are TGTGCCAGCAGCATCGGGACTCCCGGTGATACGCAGTATTTT.